This is a list of T cell receptor beta chains from one sample in a study of spatial heterogeneity in lung cancer. TCRdb re-called the 5' RACE reads with MiXCR, one entry per CDR3 protein. The data contain about 4,900 distinct CDR3 sequences, over 10% of them seen just once; the ten biggest clones take up 10%. The sample was lung tumor tissue, taken at surgery. The receptors stem from a female donor with early-stage non-small cell lung cancer. The CDR3 runs from the conserved cysteine through the conserved F or W. The D gene is left open where the match is weak. Rows may omit the clone size; those that give it use once, few, many or a size class.

D	size	V	J	DNA	CDR3
TRBD2	many	TRBV6-6	TRBJ2-3	TGTGCCAGCAACCTTAGCGGGAGAGGCACAGATACGCAGTATTTT	CASNLSGRGTDTQYF
NA	medium-sized	TRBV30	TRBJ1-1	TGTGCCTGGACTTACAGTGAAAGGACTGAAGCTTTCTTT	CAWTYSERTEAFF
NA	medium-sized	TRBV10-3	TRBJ2-3	TGTGCCATCAGTGTTCAGGGTACGCAGTATTTT	CAISVQGTQYF
NA	many	TRBV6-1	TRBJ2-5	TGTGCCAGCAGTGAAATAGGGCCGACTGCGACCCAGTACTTC	CASSEIGPTATQYF
TRBD1	medium-sized	TRBV7-9	TRBJ1-2	TGTGCCAGCAGCCAACAAGCGGGGACAGGGGACTATGGCTACACCTTC	CASSQQAGTGDYGYTF
NA	medium-sized	TRBV7-8	TRBJ2-5	TGTGCCAGCAGCTACAATGTAGCAGCCCAAGAGACCCAGTACTTC	CASSYNVAAQETQYF
NA	medium-sized	TRBV12-3/TRBV12-4	TRBJ2-7	TGTGCCAGCAGTTTATTGGGCGAGCAGTACTTC	CASSLLGEQYF
NA	medium-sized	TRBV2	TRBJ2-7	TGTGCCAGCAGTGAAATGTCCTACGAGCAGTACTTC	CASSEMSYEQYF
NA	few	TRBV5-1	TRBJ2-3	TGCGCCAGCAGCTTGAATTCCTTGGCAGCTAGCACAGATACGCAGTATTTT	CASSLNSLAASTDTQYF
TRBD1	medium-sized	TRBV28	TRBJ1-1	TGTGCCAGCAGCTCTCGGACAGGGTCCTTTAACACTGAAGCTTTCTTT	CASSSRTGSFNTEAFF
TRBD1	medium-sized	TRBV29-1	TRBJ2-7	TGCAGCGTTGGGGCCATTGGACAGGGTTTGTCGCTGTACTTC	CSVGAIGQGLSLYF
TRBD1	many	TRBV7-3	TRBJ2-2	TGTGCCAGCAGACTGCAGGGGGAAATGACAACCGGGGAGCTGTTTTTT	CASRLQGEMTTGELFF
TRBD1	medium-sized	TRBV9	TRBJ2-3	TGTGCCAGCAGCGTATGGGACAGGAGCACAGATACGCAGTATTTT	CASSVWDRSTDTQYF
NA	NA	TRBV20-1	TRBJ2-5	TGCAGTGCCAACAGGGAAGAGACCCAGTACTTC	CSANREETQYF
NA	many	TRBV29-1	TRBJ2-7	TGCAGCGTTGAAGATGGCGGAGAGGCCTACGAGCAGTACTTC	CSVEDGGEAYEQYF
NA	few	TRBV6-2/TRBV6-3	TRBJ1-1	TGTGCCAGCAGGGAAGAATACACTGAAGCTTTCTTT	CASREEYTEAFF
NA	many	TRBV7-2	TRBJ2-5	TGTGCCAGCAGCTTCCAGTGGGGGCAAGAGACCCAGTACTTC	CASSFQWGQETQYF
TRBD1	many	TRBV20-1	TRBJ2-7	TGCAGTGCTAGAGGGACAGGGTGGGAGCAGTACTTC	CSARGTGWEQYF
NA	medium-sized	TRBV2	TRBJ1-6	TGTGCCAGCAGTACCGACAGCCTCAATTCACCCCTCCACTTT	CASSTDSLNSPLHF
NA	medium-sized	TRBV3-1	TRBJ2-3	TGTGCCAGCAGCTTAGAGGAGTTTGGGTCTTCTACGCAGTATTTT	CASSLEEFGSSTQYF
NA	medium-sized	TRBV28	TRBJ1-4	TGTGCCAGCAGGACAGGTCCTCCCACTAATGAAAAACTGTTTTTT	CASRTGPPTNEKLFF
NA	medium-sized	TRBV20-1	TRBJ1-1	TGCAGTGCTTCTCAGGGGACCTTGAACACTGAAGCTTTCTTT	CSASQGTLNTEAFF
NA	many	TRBV30	TRBJ2-3	TGTGCCTGGAGCAAAGGAATATCGGGCAGAACGCAGTATTTT	CAWSKGISGRTQYF
NA	medium-sized	TRBV16	TRBJ1-5	TGTGCCAGCAGCCAATCGGACCGAAATCAGCCCCAGCATTTT	CASSQSDRNQPQHF
TRBD1	NA	TRBV6-5	TRBJ1-4	TGTGCCAGCAGTAGGACCGGGACAGCTTATGAAAAACTGTTTTTT	CASSRTGTAYEKLFF
TRBD2	many	TRBV28	TRBJ2-3	TGTGCCAGCAGTTCCGAGTTGACTAGCGGGGAGCCAGATACGCAGTATTTT	CASSSELTSGEPDTQYF
TRBD2	many	TRBV12-3/TRBV12-4	TRBJ2-3	TGTGCCAGCGGACTAGCTCATCCCACAGATACGCAGTATTTT	CASGLAHPTDTQYF
TRBD2	large	TRBV6-5	TRBJ2-2	TGTGCCAGCAGAAAGATAGCGGGGGGAGGCACCGGGGAGCTGTTTTTT	CASRKIAGGGTGELFF
TRBD1	medium-sized	TRBV10-3	TRBJ2-1	TGTGCCATCAGTGAAGACAGGGTGCAGTTCTTC	CAISEDRVQFF
NA	many	TRBV20-1	TRBJ1-4	TGCAGTGCTAGACCGCCCGTTGGACACCAAAAACTGTTTTTT	CSARPPVGHQKLFF
NA	medium-sized	TRBV11-2	TRBJ1-2	TGTGCCAGCAGCTTAGATCGGTCAGCTGTCTATGGCTACACCTTC	CASSLDRSAVYGYTF
NA	many	TRBV5-1	TRBJ2-3	TGCGCCAGCAGCTTGGCTGGCACAGATACGCAGTATTTT	CASSLAGTDTQYF
NA	many	TRBV9	TRBJ2-2	TGTGCCAGCAGCGATATGGCAGGGATAACCGGGGAGCTGTTTTTT	CASSDMAGITGELFF
NA	NA	TRBV14	TRBJ1-6	TGTGCCAGCAGCCTAACTCAGGATTCGAATTCACCCCTCCACTTT	CASSLTQDSNSPLHF
TRBD2	medium-sized	TRBV7-2	TRBJ2-1	TGTGCCAGCAGACCAGCTAGCGGGGGGGCCGAGAATGAGCAGTTCTTC	CASRPASGGAENEQFF
TRBD2	medium-sized	TRBV14	TRBJ2-7	TGTGCCAGCAGCCAAGTGGGGGGGTTTCAAGAGCAGTACTTC	CASSQVGGFQEQYF
NA	few	TRBV7-6	TRBJ2-1	TGTGCCAGCAGCTCTACCGGGACGCCTGGGCAGAATGAGCAGTTCTTC	CASSSTGTPGQNEQFF
NA	medium-sized	TRBV4-2	TRBJ2-3	TGTGCCAGCAGCCAAGATAATGGCGGAGATACGCAGTATTTT	CASSQDNGGDTQYF
TRBD1	many	TRBV6-1	TRBJ2-2	TGTGCCAACCGACAGGGGGGAAACACCGGGGAGCTGTTTTTT	CANRQGGNTGELFF
NA	medium-sized	TRBV5-6	TRBJ2-5	TGTGCCAGCAGCTGGGACAGGCCGGGACTAGCCGGGGGGCAAGAGACCCAGTACTTC	CASSWDRPGLAGGQETQYF
NA	medium-sized	TRBV7-3	TRBJ1-1	TGTGCCAGCACAACGGGACCAATGAACACTGAAGCTTTCTTT	CASTTGPMNTEAFF
TRBD1	medium-sized	TRBV19	TRBJ1-5	TGTGCCAGTAGTATAGGGGGGACAGGGGATCAGCCCCAGCATTTT	CASSIGGTGDQPQHF